The rows below give T cell receptor beta chains drawn from one sample of a study of Tregs in tolerant kidney transplant recipients. Clones were read by immunoSEQ multiplex PCR, and TCRdb kept only the in-frame ones, dropping some. This sample has more than 90,000 clones, with 80% to 95% found just once. The sequencing here drew on CD4+ T cells from blood (PBMCs), taken 12 months after the transplant. The receptors were sampled from a human patient who received a combined kidney and bone marrow transplant. Some T cells may arise from the graft donor. Each CDR3 is given with its conserved first and last residue. A D gene is named only where the DNA matches it firmly. Clone size, where shown, is once, few, many, or a class for clones that have expanded.

D	V	size	J	DNA	CDR3
TRBD1	TRBV19	-	TRBJ2-4	TGTGCCAGTAGTGGGGACAGGGGTAAAAACATTCAGTACTTC	CASSGDRGKNIQYF
TRBD2	TRBV28	-	TRBJ2-3	TGTGCCAGCAAAAACCCCTTCCTAGCGGGGGTCACAGATACGCAGTATTTT	CASKNPFLAGVTDTQYF
-	TRBV6-5	few	TRBJ1-3	TGTGCCAGCAAGAGCTCTGGAAACACCATATATTTT	CASKSSGNTIYF
TRBD2	TRBV4-1	few	TRBJ2-4	TGCGCCAGCAGCCAAGAGGGCGGGGGGGGGTCGGACATTCAGTACTTC	CASSQEGGGGSDIQYF
-	TRBV18	-	TRBJ1-2	TGTGCCAGCTCAAAGAACTTGGACAGCGGCGATGGCTACACCTTC	CASSKNLDSGDGYTF
TRBD2	TRBV5-1	-	TRBJ2-3	TGCGCCAGCAGGAAAGCGGGGTTTGGAGATACGCAGTATTTT	CASRKAGFGDTQYF
-	TRBV5-6	-	TRBJ2-3	TGTGCCAGCAGCTTATACGGGGGCACAGATACGCAGTATTTT	CASSLYGGTDTQYF
-	TRBV19	-	TRBJ1-5	TGTGCCAGTAGGAGTGGACAGATTAGCAATCAGCCCCAGCATTTT	CASRSGQISNQPQHF
-	TRBV18	-	TRBJ1-5	TGTGCCAGCTCACCGACAGAAAATAGCAATCAGCCCCAGCATTTT	CASSPTENSNQPQHF
-	TRBV4-3	-	TRBJ2-3	TGCGCCAGCAGCCCTTGGGGGGGCCTCTCGGGAACGCAGTATTTT	CASSPWGGLSGTQYF
TRBD1	TRBV27	once	TRBJ1-2	TGTGCCAGCAGTTTATGGTCGGGACAGGGTCTCTATGGCTACACCTTC	CASSLWSGQGLYGYTF
TRBD1	TRBV2	-	TRBJ2-1	TGTGCCAGCGGACAGGGACCTTACAATGAGCAGTTCTTC	CASGQGPYNEQFF
TRBD1	TRBV2	-	TRBJ2-7	TGTGCCAGCAGTTACCTCCGGGACAGGGGGCTCGAGCAGTACTTC	CASSYLRDRGLEQYF
TRBD2	TRBV7-8	-	TRBJ2-7	TGTGCCAGCAGCTTAGCTCCTAGCGGGAGGTCCTACGAGCAGTACTTC	CASSLAPSGRSYEQYF
-	TRBV30	-	TRBJ1-4	TGTGCCTGGGATCGGATTCAAACGGGTGAAAAACTGTTTTTT	CAWDRIQTGEKLFF
-	TRBV18	-	TRBJ1-6	TGTGCCAGCTCACCAACGAGCTCCTATAATTCCCCCCTCCACTTT	CASSPTSSYNSPLHF
-	TRBV5-1	-	TRBJ1-5	TGCGCCAGCAGCTTGTCCCCAGGCGATCAGCCCCAGCATTTT	CASSLSPGDQPQHF
-	TRBV7-8	-	TRBJ1-2	TGTGCCAGCAGCTTAGGGCAGTACCTTAACTATGGCTACACCTTC	CASSLGQYLNYGYTF
TRBD2	TRBV7-6	-	TRBJ2-7	TGTGCCAGCAGCTTAGGTCAGGGAGGGGTGTACGAGCAGTACTTC	CASSLGQGGVYEQYF
TRBD1	TRBV27	-	TRBJ2-4	TGTGCCAGCAGTCCACGGGACAGATCCAAAAACATTCAGTACTTC	CASSPRDRSKNIQYF
TRBD1	TRBV28	-	TRBJ1-1	TGTGCCAGCAGATTACAGGGGGGCCCCACTGAAGCTTTCTTT	CASRLQGGPTEAFF
TRBD2	TRBV7-6	-	TRBJ2-7	TGTGCCAGCAGCCCCCTGGTTAGCGGGAACTCCTACGAGCAGTACTTC	CASSPLVSGNSYEQYF
TRBD2	TRBV7-3	-	TRBJ2-3	TGTGCCAGCAGCTACATCAGGAGCGGGGGGGCTAATACGCAGTATTTT	CASSYIRSGGANTQYF
TRBD1	TRBV15	once	TRBJ2-7	TGTGCCACCAGCAATCTATATGGGGGACAGGAAATCTCCTACGAGCAGTACTTC	CATSNLYGGQEISYEQYF
TRBD1	TRBV30	-	TRBJ2-2	TGTGCCTCGCTCGGACAGGGAAACACCGGGGAGCTGTTTTTT	CASLGQGNTGELFF
-	TRBV6-5	once	TRBJ2-2	TGTGCCAGCAGTTATCTAGGGGGGGGCACCGGGGAGCTGTTTTTT	CASSYLGGGTGELFF
-	TRBV7-6	-	TRBJ2-3	TGTGCCAGCAGCCGCCTAACGGGCACAGATACGCAGTATTTT	CASSRLTGTDTQYF
-	TRBV5-1	-	TRBJ2-2	TGCGCCAGCAGCTTGTCGCCAGGAGGAACAGCCGGGGAGCTGTTTTTT	CASSLSPGGTAGELFF
TRBD2	TRBV28	-	TRBJ2-3	TGTGCCAGCACTAGCGGGGGGGAGGGGGCAGATACGCAGTATTTT	CASTSGGEGADTQYF